This TCR beta chain was identified in a study of blood T cell repertoires in COVID-19. Study summary: Both acute and convalescent COVID-19 samples were obtained from the United States, Italy and Spain. Sources were T cells, B-cell-depleted T cells, or PBMCs; the material itself was cDNA or gDNA.

Per the study methods: Using reference gene primer amplification, nucleated cell counts were estimated. The table came from immunoSEQ multiplex PCR; TCRdb's copy has only in-frame clones and leaves some out. V and J calls and clone size follow that table, whereas D and trimming were derived from the DNA. Among roughly 150,000 clones listed, 88% were seen once. Trimming took off 2 bases at V and 4 bases at J, with 11 bases between the two ends. The CDR3 length is 13 residues. Germline CDR1 GTSNPN, CDR2 SVGIG (reference sequence). The chain has TRBV30 and TRBJ1-2, with D hard to call. What was sequenced was peripheral blood. The source of this sequence is a man aged 45-60 years who had recovered from COVID-19. The DNA of the CDR3 is TGTGCCTGGAGTCGAGGTCGGATCTATGGCTACACCTTC. Translation gives CAWSRGRIYGYTF.